This T cell receptor (beta chain) is drawn from a study of blood T cell repertoires in COVID-19 (dated by TCRdb to the early 2020s). Background for the entire study: Samples from collaborators originated in the United States, Italy and Spain and spanned both the acute and convalescent phases of COVID-19. Where available, HLA class I and class II types were taken from metadata supplied by the sample provider and were not determined by assay-based typing. The material from the prospective study consisted of cDNA or gDNA derived from T cells, B-cell-depleted T cells, or PBMCs. The sample metadata nearly always contained a de-identified subject ID, COVID-19 status, age in years and sex. Deeply sampled blood TCRbeta repertoires from subjects exposed to, actively infected with, or recovered from COVID-19 were included in the dataset. Samples came from the ongoing ImmuneRACE study (first 160 participants) plus 1,254 subjects from 6 global collaborators. The repertoires were released in a freely available public database meant as a resource for research on the immune response to SARS-CoV-2.

This clone appeared once. The specificity of this receptor is unknown. A read error may produce the germline difference seen at one junction end. The CDR3 covers 12 residues, taking in both the cysteine and the phenylalanine. CDR3 DNA is the only sequence kept; it has 36 bases, read in frame from the first base. Looking up the germline V gene yields CDR1 MNHNS and CDR2 SASEGT. Another Seattle source contributed samples from volunteer blood donors who had recovered from COVID-19. Each collaborating institution followed its own protocols to collect whole blood in K2EDTA tubes. For TCRbeta analysis, collaborators shipped samples in one of three forms: frozen whole blood, isolated PBMCs, or DNA extracted from either of those sample types. General study outcomes and caveats: The amount of clinical and demographic metadata varied by source and participant and was provided uncurated.

TCRbeta CDR3 regions were amplified from genomic DNA using the immunoSEQ Assay, a bias-controlled multiplex PCR. As for the original processing: Within the assay, amplification of reference gene primers was used to estimate how many nucleated cells each sample contained. To quantify the absolute abundance of each unique TCRbeta CDR3 rearrangement, sequence reads were collapsed and filtered. For each sample, productive Simpson clonality was calculated by taking the square root of Simpson's diversity index across productive rearrangements. TCRdb took this table from immuneACCESS and kept in-frame rearrangements with V and J called. Such tables lack part of the clones; where checked against another copy, unresolved V genes explain under half of the gap, and the rest is unexplained. The V and J calls and clone size come from that table; D and trimming were worked out from the DNA. The sample includes some 240,000 clones, with 70% to 85% observed a single time. The ten largest clones take up over 1.2% of the sample.

The sequenced sample was peripheral blood. The chain was built from TRBV6-1 and TRBJ2-1, and TRBD2 may be the D gene, going by 5 matching bases. This receptor was obtained from a woman in her forties who had recovered from COVID-19. The DNA sequence reads TGTGCCAGCAGTGATTATCGGGAAATAAGAGTCTTC. Translated, this is CASSDYREIRVF.